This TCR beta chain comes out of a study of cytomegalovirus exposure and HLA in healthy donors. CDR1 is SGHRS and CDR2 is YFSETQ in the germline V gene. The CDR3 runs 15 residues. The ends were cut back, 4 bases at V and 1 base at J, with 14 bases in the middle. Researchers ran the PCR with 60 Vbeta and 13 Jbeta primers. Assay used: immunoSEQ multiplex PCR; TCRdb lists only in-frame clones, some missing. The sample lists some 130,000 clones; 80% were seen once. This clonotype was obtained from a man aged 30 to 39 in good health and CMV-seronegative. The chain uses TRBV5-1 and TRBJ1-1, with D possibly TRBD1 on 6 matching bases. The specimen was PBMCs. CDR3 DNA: TGCGCCAGCAGCCCCAGGTGGGGGCCGAACACTGAAGCTTTCTTT. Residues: CASSPRWGPNTEAFF.